This T cell receptor (beta chain) appears in the sequencing data of a study of graft-versus-host responses after intestinal transplantation. The overall study: Each patient got anti-thymocyte globulin induction, then tacrolimus and steroids for roughly 3 years.

Study findings and constraints: High graft-versus-host to host-versus-graft clonal ratios were found in allografts of patients who had graft-donor T cell macrochimerism. The recipient marrow held GvH clones, and some of them showed up first in ileum or blood.

Sequencing was performed with immunoSEQ multiplex PCR; in TCRdb, only in-frame clones are kept and a portion is missing. This table has 98,000 or so clones, approximately 84% appearing once. To note about this clone: Its specificity is not known.

Germline V gives CDR1 SGHTA, CDR2 FQGNSA. This CDR3 comprises 13 residues. Trimming removed 3 bases from V and 0 bases from J, with 5 bases in between. The V and J genes are TRBV7-2 and TRBJ2-5; D gene uncertain. The TCR sequence derives from a human donor who received an intestinal transplant. The specimen comprised unstimulated CD4+ T cells sorted from spleen or lymph node cells, sampled before intestinal transplant. CDR3 residues: CASSFSYQETQYF. CDR3 DNA: TGTGCCAGCAGCTTTAGCTACCAAGAGACCCAGTACTTC.